Shown below are 2 T cell receptor beta chains from a single sample sequenced in a study of cytomegalovirus exposure and HLA in healthy donors. Both 60 Vbeta primers and 13 Jbeta primers went into the PCR. Clones were sequenced by immunoSEQ multiplex PCR, and TCRdb holds only the in-frame ones, with some missing. The profile covers some 150,000 clones, with approximately 78% appearing a single time and roughly 7.6% taken by the ten largest. Sequences were obtained from PBMCs. Receptors were obtained from a woman younger than 45 in good health and CMV-seropositive.

CDR3 residues: CASSLRTGRRMNTEAFF. In nucleotides, the CDR3 is TGTGCCAGCAGCCTGAGGACAGGGAGGAGGATGAACACTGAAGCTTTCTTT. This chain links TRBV4-2 with TRBJ1-1; 8 nucleotides match TRBD1. This CDR3 has 17 amino acids. Trimming took 4 bases from V and 0 from J; bases not matched to a gene: 10. Germline loops: CDR1 LGHNA, CDR2 YNFKEQ.

The genes are TRBV6-1 and TRBJ1-3; D not resolved. Per germline, CDR1 MNHNS and CDR2 SASEGT. Trimming shortened V by 0 bases and J by 4 bases, and 4 bases separated the two germline ends. The CDR3 runs 13 residues. CDR3 residues: CASSEAQGNTIYF. The CDR3 DNA reads TGTGCCAGCAGTGAAGCACAGGGAAACACCATATATTTT.